Reported below is one T cell receptor (beta chain). Its target is unknown. Compared with germline, one end of the junction differs, possibly owing to a read error. This sample is drawn from a study of tumor-infiltrating lymphocytes in primary liver carcinoma. Whole-study context: Patients of both sexes were 30 to 69 years old. The number of productive TCRbeta reads per sample ranged from roughly 3.65 to 7.13 million and was similar across tissue types. Overall study findings and caveats: Between tumor regions, pairs overlapped more than tumor-adjacent and tumor-blood pairs did.

Germline values: CDR1 MNHNS, CDR2 SASEGT. This CDR3 region has 13 residues. The investigators made TCR beta cDNA from roughly 460 ng total RNA, using a constant-region primer. A slightly modified ARM-PCR protocol with three nested multiplex PCR rounds produced these TCR beta libraries. Investigators reported that the first two PCR rounds, at around 11 cycles each, used TRBV1-TRBV30 forward primers with a C-beta reverse primer. TCRdb passed the multiplex PCR reads through MiXCR, listing each CDR3 protein once. The profile shows around 88,000 distinct CDR3 sequences, approximately 72% of them singletons. Unsorted bulk tissue (20-30 mg) underwent RNA and DNA co-extraction.

The V gene is TRBV6-1, the J gene TRBJ2-5; D remains unclear. The sample consisted of tumor-adjacent normal liver tissue. This TCR was sampled from a man aged 40-50 years with primary liver carcinoma and hepatitis B virus infection. The CDR3, as DNA: TGTGTCAGCAGTGAACCATATCAAGAGGCCCAGTACTTC. Translated: CVSSEPYQEAQYF.